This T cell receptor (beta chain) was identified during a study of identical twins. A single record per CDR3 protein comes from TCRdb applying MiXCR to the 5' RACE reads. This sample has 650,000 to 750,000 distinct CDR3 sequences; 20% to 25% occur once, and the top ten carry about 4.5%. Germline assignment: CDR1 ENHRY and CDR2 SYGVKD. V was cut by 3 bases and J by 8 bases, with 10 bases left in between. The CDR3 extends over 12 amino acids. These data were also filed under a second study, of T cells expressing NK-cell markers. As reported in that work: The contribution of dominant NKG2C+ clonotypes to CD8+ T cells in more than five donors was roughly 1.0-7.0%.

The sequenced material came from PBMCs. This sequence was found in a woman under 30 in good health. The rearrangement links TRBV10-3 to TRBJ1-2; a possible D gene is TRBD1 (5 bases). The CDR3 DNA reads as TGTGCCATCAGTGAAGGGGAAGGGGGCTACACCTTC. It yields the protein CAISEGEGGYTF.